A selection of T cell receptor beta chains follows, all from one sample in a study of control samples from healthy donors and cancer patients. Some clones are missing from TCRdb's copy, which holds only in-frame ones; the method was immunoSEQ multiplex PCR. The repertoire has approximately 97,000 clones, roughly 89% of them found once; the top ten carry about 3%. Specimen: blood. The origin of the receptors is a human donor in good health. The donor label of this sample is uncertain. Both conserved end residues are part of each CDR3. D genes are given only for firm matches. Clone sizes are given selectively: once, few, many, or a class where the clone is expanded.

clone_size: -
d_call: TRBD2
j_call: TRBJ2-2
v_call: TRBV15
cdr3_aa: CATSNERGRNTGELFF
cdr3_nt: TGTGCCACCAGTAACGAGCGGGGGCGCAACACCGGGGAGCTGTTTTTT

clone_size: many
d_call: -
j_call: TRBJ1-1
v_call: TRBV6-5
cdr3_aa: CASTAEGMNTEAFF
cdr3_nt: TGTGCCAGCACTGCGGAGGGGATGAACACTGAAGCTTTCTTT

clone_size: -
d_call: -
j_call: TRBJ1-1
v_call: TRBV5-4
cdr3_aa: CASSPPGSGTEAFF
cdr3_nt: TGTGCCAGCAGCCCTCCCGGTTCGGGGACTGAAGCTTTCTTT

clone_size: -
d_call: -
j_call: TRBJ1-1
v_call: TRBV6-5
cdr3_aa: CASSRRPGSTEAFF
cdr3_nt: TGTGCCAGCAGCCGGCGGCCAGGTAGCACTGAAGCTTTCTTT

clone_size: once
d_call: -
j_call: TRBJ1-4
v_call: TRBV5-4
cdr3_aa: CASSGRGLNEKLFF
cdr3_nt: TGTGCCAGCAGCGGCCGAGGCCTCAATGAAAAACTGTTTTTT

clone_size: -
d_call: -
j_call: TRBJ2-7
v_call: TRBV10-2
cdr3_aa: CASSDLRTTSYEQYF
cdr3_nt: TGCGCCAGCAGTGACCTGCGTACGACCTCCTACGAGCAGTACTTC

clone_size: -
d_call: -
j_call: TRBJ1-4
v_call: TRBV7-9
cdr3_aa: CASSLIEGSRHEKLFF
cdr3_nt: TGTGCCAGCAGCTTGATAGAAGGGTCCCGGCATGAAAAACTGTTTTTT

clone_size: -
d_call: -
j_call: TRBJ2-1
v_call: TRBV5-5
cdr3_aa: CASSSVPRDRHNNEQFF
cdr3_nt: TGTGCCAGCAGTTCTGTCCCTCGAGACAGGCACAACAATGAGCAGTTCTTC

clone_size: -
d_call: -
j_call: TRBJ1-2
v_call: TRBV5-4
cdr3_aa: CASSLVQELNYGYTF
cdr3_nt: TGTGCCAGCAGCTTGGTACAGGAACTTAACTATGGCTACACCTTC

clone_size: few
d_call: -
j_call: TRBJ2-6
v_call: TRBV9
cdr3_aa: CASSTPREMSSGANVLTF
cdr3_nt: TGTGCCAGCAGCACCCCACGGGAGATGAGCTCTGGGGCCAACGTCCTGACTTTC